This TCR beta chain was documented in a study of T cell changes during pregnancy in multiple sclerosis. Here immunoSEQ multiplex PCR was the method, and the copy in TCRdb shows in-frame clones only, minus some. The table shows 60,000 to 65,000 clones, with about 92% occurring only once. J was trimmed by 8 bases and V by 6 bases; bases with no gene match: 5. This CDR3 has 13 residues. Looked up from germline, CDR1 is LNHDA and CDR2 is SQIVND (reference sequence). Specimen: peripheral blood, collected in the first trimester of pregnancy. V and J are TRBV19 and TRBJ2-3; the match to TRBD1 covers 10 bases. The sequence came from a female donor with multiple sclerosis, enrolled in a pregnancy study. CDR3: CASSGGQGLTQYF. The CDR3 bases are TGTGCCAGTAGCGGGGGACAGGGGCTTACGCAGTATTTT.